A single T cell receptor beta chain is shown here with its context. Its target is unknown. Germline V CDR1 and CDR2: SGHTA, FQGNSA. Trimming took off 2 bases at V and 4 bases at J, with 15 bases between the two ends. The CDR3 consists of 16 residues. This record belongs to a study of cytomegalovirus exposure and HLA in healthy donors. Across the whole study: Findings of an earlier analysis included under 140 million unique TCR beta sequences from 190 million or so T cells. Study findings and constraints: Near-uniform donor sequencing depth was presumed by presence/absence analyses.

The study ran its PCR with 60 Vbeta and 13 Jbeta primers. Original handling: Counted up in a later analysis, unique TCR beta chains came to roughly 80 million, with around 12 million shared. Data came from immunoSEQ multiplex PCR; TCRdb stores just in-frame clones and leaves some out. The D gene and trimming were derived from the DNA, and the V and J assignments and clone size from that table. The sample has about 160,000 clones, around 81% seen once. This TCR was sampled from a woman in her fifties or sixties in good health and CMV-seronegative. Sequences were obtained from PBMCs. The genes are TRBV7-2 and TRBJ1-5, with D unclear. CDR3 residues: CASSLSAERGNQPQHF. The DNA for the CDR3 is TGTGCCAGCAGCTTATCCGCGGAACGGGGAAATCAGCCCCAGCATTTT.